This T cell receptor beta chain came from a study of blood T cell repertoires in COVID-19. Study overall: T cells, B-cell-depleted T cells, or PBMCs supplied cDNA or gDNA.

This clone was found a few times. Germline lookup yields CDR1 MNHEY and CDR2 SVGAGI. CDR3 length equals 15 residues. The ends were cut back, 6 bases at V and 1 base at J, with 16 bases in the middle. Authors' processing steps: Reference gene primer amplification yielded estimated nucleated cell counts. Using immunoSEQ multiplex PCR, the repertoire was profiled, and TCRdb retains in-frame clones only, with some absent. D and trimming were read from the DNA, whereas the V and J calls and clone size are those reported in that table. The sample lists about 70,000 clones, more than 80% seen once, with about 4.6% in the top ten.

The sequencing input was peripheral blood. The V and J genes are TRBV6-5 and TRBJ2-7, with D maybe TRBD1 (6 bases). This clonotype originated in a man older than 75 with acute or convalescent COVID-19. The CDR3 region has the DNA TGTGCCAGCAGCATGGACAGTGAGGAGTCCTACGAGCAGTACTTC. Translating gives CASSMDSEESYEQYF.